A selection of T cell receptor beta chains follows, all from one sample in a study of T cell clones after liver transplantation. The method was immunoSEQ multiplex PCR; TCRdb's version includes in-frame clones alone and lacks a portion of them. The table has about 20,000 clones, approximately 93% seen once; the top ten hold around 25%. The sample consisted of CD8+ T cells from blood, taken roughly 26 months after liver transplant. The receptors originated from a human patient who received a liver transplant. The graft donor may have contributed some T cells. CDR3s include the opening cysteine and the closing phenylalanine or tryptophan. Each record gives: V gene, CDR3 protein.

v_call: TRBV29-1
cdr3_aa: CSVGAGGNTEAFF

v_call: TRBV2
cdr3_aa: CASSPHRDMNTEAFF

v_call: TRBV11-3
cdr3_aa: CASSPPWGRVTDTQYF

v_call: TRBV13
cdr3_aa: CASSPRNEQFF

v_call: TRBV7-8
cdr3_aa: CASTHALWTSGLNEQFF

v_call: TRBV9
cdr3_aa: CASSVVGGQETQYF

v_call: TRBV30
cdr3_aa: CAWTEPQSEQFF

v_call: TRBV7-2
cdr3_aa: CASSFEGVGELFF

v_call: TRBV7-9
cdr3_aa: CASSSGGQPQHF

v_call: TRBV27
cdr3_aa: CASSGAWGAYGYTF

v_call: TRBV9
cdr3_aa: CASSGREVINEQFF

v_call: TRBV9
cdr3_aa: CASSAGGTSADNEQFF

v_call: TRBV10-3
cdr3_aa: CAISDQGRGDTIYF

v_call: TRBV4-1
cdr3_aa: CASSPSPLAGNQETQYF

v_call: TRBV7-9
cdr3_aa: CASRRDSGIYEQYF

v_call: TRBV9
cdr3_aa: CASGSQQETQYF

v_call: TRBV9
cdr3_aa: CASSAGLANEQFF

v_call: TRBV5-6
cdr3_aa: CASSWGSVDEQFF

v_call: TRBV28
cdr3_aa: CASSSPSSHTDTQYF

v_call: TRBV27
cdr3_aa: CASTWTGGGTEAFF

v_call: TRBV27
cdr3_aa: CASGTSLHEQYF

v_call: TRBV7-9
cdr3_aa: CASSLGSEAADTQYF

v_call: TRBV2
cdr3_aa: CASTAGKSTDTQYF

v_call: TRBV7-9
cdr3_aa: CASSRPGEGFNTEAFF

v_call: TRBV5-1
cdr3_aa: CASSLGATSADTQYF

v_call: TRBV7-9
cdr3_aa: CASSLEGVYEQYF

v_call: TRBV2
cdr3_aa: CASSATGGEQFF

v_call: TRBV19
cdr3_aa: CAVRFASGSSGELFF

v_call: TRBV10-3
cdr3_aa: CAIKYGDTQYF

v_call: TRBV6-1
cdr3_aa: CASQDPGLELFF

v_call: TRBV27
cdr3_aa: CASSLRAGVGETQYF

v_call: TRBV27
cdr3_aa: CASSLGTLYEQYF

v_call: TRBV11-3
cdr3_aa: CASSLWEGEQFF

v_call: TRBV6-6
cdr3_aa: CASSSLQGKRQGKQFF

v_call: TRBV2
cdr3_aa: CASTPILSSGSVDEQFF

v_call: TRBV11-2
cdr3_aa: CASSLVGGSYEQYF

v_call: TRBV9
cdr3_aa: CASSVGDRGTYEQYF

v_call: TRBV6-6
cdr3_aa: CASTGGSYEQYF

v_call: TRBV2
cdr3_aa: CASRTGTEVTYEQYF

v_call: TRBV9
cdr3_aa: CASSGGRFLGGYTF

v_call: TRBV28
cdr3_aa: CASSFGADLRGGNTIYF

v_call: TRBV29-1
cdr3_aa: CSVEVGGRAYEQYF

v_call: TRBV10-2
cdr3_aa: CASSPGGSEQFF

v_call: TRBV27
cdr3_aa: CASSPGTSGKETQYF

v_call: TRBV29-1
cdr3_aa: CSAYTGDSNQPQHF

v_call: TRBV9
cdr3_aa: CASSVDGQSYNEQFF

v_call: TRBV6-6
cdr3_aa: CASLTGLAKGTDTQYF

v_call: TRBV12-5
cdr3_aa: CASGTGTSLHEQFF

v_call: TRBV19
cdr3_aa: CASSIGEDLRANVLTF

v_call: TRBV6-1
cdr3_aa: CASSTSGAPYNEQFF

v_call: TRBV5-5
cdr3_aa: CASSLVPGSGNTIYF